This TCR beta chain was sequenced for a study of T cells in Graves' hyperthyroidism and ophthalmopathy (dated by TCRdb to the late 2010s). Study-level background: Peripheral blood samples were taken at initial diagnosis, before any treatment was given. To identify distinguishing TCR V-J signatures, a discovery cohort of some 100 patients was used, comprising 40 to 45 with Graves' ophthalmopathy and 57 with stable Graves' hyperthyroidism. Whether ophthalmopathy could be predicted prospectively was tested in an independent validation cohort made up of 18 to 20 hyperthyroidism patients plus 17 patients who later progressed to ophthalmopathy. For training and testing, the roughly 100 patients in the discovery cohort were randomly divided in a 7:3 ratio. In addition, the study compared T-cell repertoires in thyroid tissue and in blood from roughly 6 Graves' hyperthyroidism patients. After blood sampling, hyperthyroidism patients were treated with methimazole at a starting dose of 30 mg daily, and ophthalmopathy patients were treated with high-dose intravenous methylprednisolone. TCR Vbeta CDR3 sequencing of some 140 peripheral blood samples (under 45 ophthalmopathy, 75 or so hyperthyroidism and approximately 17 progressor patients) is reported in the paper. Overall results and qualifications from the work: In cross-validation, a model built on a 13 V-J signature told ophthalmopathy apart from stable hyperthyroidism with approximately 90% sensitivity and roughly 82% specificity, and in testing the same model reached 80%/75%. Most expanded thyroid clonotypes (frequency above 0.001) were also detected in blood, suggesting blood repertoires may reflect thyroid immune responses. Sample size was not statistically predetermined, and blinding of investigators to group allocation was not performed. In validation, progression to ophthalmopathy was predicted by the model with 70% to 71% sensitivity and approximately 78% specificity, a median of roughly 6.4 months before onset.

Ophthalmopathy patients had moderately to severely active disease, with a Clinical Activity Score of 3 or more, a NOSPECS grade of 4 or more, and a disease duration of less than 3 months. The study excluded patients with uncontrolled infections, other autoimmune diseases, pregnancy or lactation. Diagnoses relied on clinical symptoms, serum thyroxine and TRAb, thyroid ultrasound and orbital computed tomography. PBMCs were separated from approximately 9.9 ml of fresh peripheral blood using Ficoll-Paque density gradient centrifugation. Total RNA was extracted with Trizol reagent, and quality was checked on an Agilent 2100 Bioanalyzer. V loses 0 bases of germline sequence and J loses 5 bases, and the interval between the two ends is 12 bases. From the cysteine up to the phenylalanine, the CDR3 has a length of 15 residues. The sequence is cut down to CDR3 DNA, 45 bases in frame from base 1. Looking up the germline V gene (reference sequence) yields CDR1 LGHDT and CDR2 YNNKEL.

TCR beta CDR3 regions were amplified from RNA transcripts. A first-round RT-PCR of the TCR CDR3 used the HTBI primer set with the Qiagen OneStep RT-PCR kit. A second multiplex PCR round built the libraries, followed by size selection and purification. Libraries were sequenced paired-end with 100 bp reads on an Illumina HiSeq2000. Per the original workflow: SOAPnuke was used to process the raw data, throwing out any read that contained adapters or uncalled bases, had a mean Phred below 15, or lacked an exact constant-primer or identifier match. COPE v1.2.5 was used to merge high-quality paired reads, and clonotypes were defined as unique nucleotide sequences. MiTCR v1.1 was used to align the clonotypes against IMGT TRBV, TRBD and TRBJ reference segments. Only V-J combinations with frequency above 0.0001, covering about 99% of repertoires, were analysed. A TCS score was defined as the ratio between F50 (clonal expansion) and ExV (chaos), using BLOSUM62-based TCRdist between CDR3 peptides within each V-J. Welch's t-statistics and random forest reduced approximately 520 V-J features to 10 to 15, which were used in a naive Bayes classifier (R e1071). TCRdb redid the processing of the public reads, applying fastp at Q25 and MiXCR, and retained in-frame beta chains. Rows are unified per CDR3 protein, each entry keeping the most common DNA and genes. The authors' filters were not applied to this entry. The sample has 310,000 or so distinct CDR3 sequences on record, 15% to 20% of them singletons. Together, the top ten hold around 55% of the sample.

This clonotype showed up many times. Its antigen is unknown. Per-base quality was not reported, and no clone a single base away is much larger than it. The receptor chain draws on TRBV3-1 and TRBJ2-3; a tentative D match to TRBD2 spans 6 bases. The specimen was blood. The TCR originated in a woman aged 60-75 years with Graves' ophthalmopathy. This receptor carries the CDR3 CASSQDSEGGDTQYF. The sequenced DNA: TGTGCCAGCAGCCAAGATTCCGAGGGAGGAGATACGCAGTATTTT.